These 29 T cell receptor beta chains were sequenced from one sample in a study of blood T cell repertoires in COVID-19 (dated by TCRdb to 2019 to 2021). The receptor library was made with the immunoSEQ multiplex PCR assay. In TCRdb, the immuneACCESS table is reduced to in-frame sequences with V and J assigned. These tables do not hold every clone; where another copy was compared, an unresolved V gene accounts for under half, and the others remain unexplained. The sample data list 450,000 to 500,000 clones, and about nine tenths of these were observed just once. The top ten hold 0.7% of the sample. Sequencing used PBMCs or T cells enriched from blood (not recorded which). The source is a young woman who had recovered from COVID-19.

The V and J genes are TRBV5-4 and TRBJ2-4; a weak D match, TRBD1 (6 bases). Between the trimmed V and J ends, which lost 0 bases and 7 bases, there was a span of 11 bases. The germline V gene encodes CDR1 SGHNT and CDR2 YYREEE (reference sequence). The length of the CDR3 is 14 residues. CDR3 region: CASSLVGGENIQYF. For the CDR3, the DNA is TGTGCCAGCAGCTTGGTAGGGGGTGAGAACATTCAGTACTTC.

This clone was observed a handful of times. The V and J genes are TRBV5-1 and TRBJ2-7, with a possible D match to TRBD1 (5 bases). Looked up from germline, CDR1 is SGHRS and CDR2 is YFSETQ. Trimming shortened V by 0 bases and J by 6 bases, and 16 bases separated the two germline ends. There are 15 residues in the CDR3. The CDR3 reads CASSLVAGSGSEQYF. DNA for the CDR3: TGCGCCAGCAGCTTGGTAGCAGGCTCAGGGTCCGAGCAGTACTTC.

This chain joins TRBV7-8 and TRBJ2-5, with 9 positions matching TRBD2. Germline values: CDR1 SGHVS, CDR2 FQNEAQ. Unmatched junction bases numbered 9, after V lost 5 bases and J lost 2 bases. The CDR3 has 16 residues. CDR3 sequence (DNA): TGTGCCAGCAGCCGAAGCAGACTAGCGGTTCAAGAGACCCAGTACTTC. Amino acids: CASSRSRLAVQETQYF.

The rearrangement joins TRBV14 to TRBJ1-2; D gene uncertain. The CDR3 has 13 amino acids. V lost 4 bases and J 2 bases, leaving 8 bases between the germline ends. CDR1 and CDR2 from the germline V gene are SGHDN and FVKESK. The CDR3 loop reads CASSPSVNYGYTF. The CDR3 DNA follows: TGTGCCAGCAGCCCGAGTGTCAACTATGGCTACACCTTC. The whole variable domain, filled in from reference TRBV14 and TRBJ1-2, reads EAGVTQFPSHSVIEKGQTVTLRCDPISGHDNLYWYRRVMGKEIKFLLHFVKESKQDESGMPNNRFLAERTGGTYSTLKVQPAELEDSGVYFCASSPSVNYGYTFGSGTRLTVV.

The chain joins TRBV27 to TRBJ2-3; D is uncertain. V lost 3 bases and J 0 bases, leaving 10 bases between the germline ends. The length of the CDR3 is 15 residues. Germline V CDR1 and CDR2: MNHEY, SMNVEV (reference sequence). This CDR3 reads CASSFDMTSTDTQYF. The CDR3 bases are TGTGCCAGCAGTTTCGACATGACCAGCACAGATACGCAGTATTTT.

J is TRBJ1-5 and V is TRBV5-1, with D maybe TRBD1 (5 bases). Germline CDR1 SGHRS, CDR2 YFSETQ. V lost 4 bases to trimming and J lost 7 bases, with 21 bases between them. The CDR3 has 16 amino acids. The CDR3 is CASSLPGGGSGQPQHF. Written as DNA, the CDR3 is TGCGCCAGCAGCCTCCCCGGGGGGGGGTCGGGACAGCCCCAGCATTTT.

The V and J genes are TRBV10-3 and TRBJ1-1, with D possibly matching TRBD1 (6 bases). Germline CDR1 reads ENHRY; CDR2 reads SYGVKD. Trimming removed 7 bases from V and 2 bases from J, with 17 bases in between. The CDR3 is 15 amino acids. CDR3 DNA: TGTGCCATCAAACAGGGATCCGTAAGTAACACTGAAGCTTTCTTT. Translated, it gives CAIKQGSVSNTEAFF.

The chain joins TRBV4-1 to TRBJ1-2; tentative D call: TRBD1 (6 bases). Germline CDR1 reads MGHRA; CDR2 reads YSYEKL. Trimming stripped 1 base from V and 6 bases from J, with 15 bases between. There are 15 residues in the CDR3. CDR3: CASSQAARGKNGYTF. The CDR3 DNA sequence: TGCGCCAGCAGCCAAGCTGCCAGGGGAAAGAATGGCTACACCTTC.

The chain employs TRBV12-5 and TRBJ1-3, with 9 bases lining up with TRBD1. V shed 6 bases, J shed 1 base, and the junction held 13 bases outside the gene matches. The germline CDR1 and CDR2 sequences are LGHNT and FRNRAP. The CDR3 loop spans 18 amino acids. The CDR3 region is CASGNPRGTGTSGNTIYF. CDR3 in DNA: TGTGCTAGTGGCAACCCTAGGGGGACAGGGACTTCTGGAAACACCATATATTTT.

The gene calls are TRBV7-9 and TRBJ2-2, with D possibly being TRBD1 (6 bases). V shed 1 base and J shed 5 bases, with 14 bases lying between them. The germline V gene encodes CDR1 SEHNR and CDR2 FQNEAQ (reference sequence). The CDR3 is made up of 16 amino acids. The CDR3 is CASSLDQQGSTGELFF. The CDR3 DNA reads as TGTGCCAGCAGCTTAGACCAACAGGGTAGTACCGGGGAGCTGTTTTTT.

The chain links TRBV24-1 to TRBJ1-3, with TRBD1 as a possible D gene (5 bases). This CDR3 spans 19 amino acids. CDR1 and CDR2 (germline): KGHDR, SFDVKD. V lost 8 bases and J lost 0, with 25 bases in between. The CDR3 nucleotides read TGTGCCACCACCCCCCCGCAGGGCTCTTCTCCCTTCTCTGGAAACACCATATATTTT. Translating it yields CATTPPQGSSPFSGNTIYF.

This sequence joins TRBV5-1 and TRBJ1-3; 7 nucleotides line up with TRBD1. CDR3 length: 16 amino acids. Germline values: CDR1 SGHRS, CDR2 YFSETQ. Trimming took 4 bases from V and 1 from J; bases not matched to a gene: 8. CDR3 amino acids: CASSPSQGRSGNTIYF. The CDR3 region has the DNA TGCGCCAGCAGCCCTTCACAGGGGAGGTCTGGAAACACCATATATTTT.

The genes are TRBV10-3 and TRBJ1-2, with D unclear. Looked up from germline, CDR1 is ENHRY and CDR2 is SYGVKD. Trimming took off 3 bases at V and 4 bases at J, with 15 bases between the two ends. This CDR3 spans 15 amino acids. CDR3 region: CAISDGGKGGYGYTF. The CDR3 DNA follows: TGTGCCATCAGTGACGGAGGGAAGGGCGGCTATGGCTACACCTTC.

V usage is TRBV4-1 and J usage is TRBJ1-3; D is possibly TRBD1 (5 bases). The CDR3 runs to 16 residues. Germline CDR1 reads MGHRA; CDR2 reads YSYEKL. The V and J ends lost 0 bases and 2 bases respectively, with 11 bases between them. In DNA, the CDR3 is TGCGCCAGCAGCCAAGATTTGACGGGGGCTGGAAACACCATATATTTT. This encodes CASSQDLTGAGNTIYF.

This clone came up once. The rearrangement uses TRBV5-1 and TRBJ2-5; D possibly corresponds to TRBD1 (5 bases). Deletions cut 3 bases from V and 3 bases from J, with 15 bases between. The length of the CDR3 is 15 residues. CDR1 is SGHRS, CDR2 YFSETQ, per germline. For the CDR3, the DNA is TGCGCCAGCAGCTGGCGAATGGGGCTCGAAGAGACCCAGTACTTC. It is translated as CASSWRMGLEETQYF. The variable domain in full, with the rest retrieved from reference TRBV5-1 and TRBJ2-5, is KAGVTQTPRYLIKTRGQQVTLSCSPISGHRSVSWYQQTPGQGLQFLFEYFSETQRNKGNFPGRFSGRQFSNSRSEMNVSTLELGDSALYLCASSWRMGLEETQYFGPGTRLLVL.

The CDR3 region is CASSRTALGDTIYF. Written as DNA, the CDR3 is TGTGCCAGCAGCCGGACAGCCCTAGGGGACACCATATATTTT. The chain employs TRBV9 and TRBJ1-3; tentative D call: TRBD1 (6 bases). Germline-derived CDR1 and CDR2 are SGDLS and YYNGEE. CDR3 size: 14 residues. V shed 4 bases and J shed 8 bases, with 16 bases lying between them.

V usage is TRBV30 and J usage is TRBJ1-3, with a weak D call TRBD1 (5 bases). V was clipped by 2 bases and J by 0 bases, with 11 bases between them. Per germline, CDR1 GTSNPN and CDR2 SVGIG (reference sequence). The CDR3 is made up of 15 amino acids. CDR3 nucleotides: TGTGCCTGGAGTCAGGGATTAGTCTCTGGAAACACCATATATTTT. Protein product: CAWSQGLVSGNTIYF.

Points on this clone: Other DNA variants within this sample encode the same CDR3. The CDR3 coding sequence is TGCGCCAGCAGCCCTCGGACAGGGAGGGACTATGGCTACACCTTC. Its protein product is CASSPRTGRDYGYTF. The rearrangement joins TRBV5-1 to TRBJ1-2; TRBD1 matches 8 bases. Trimming at V came to 4 bases and at J to 3 bases, leaving 8 bases not matched to a gene. Germline V gene data show CDR1 as SGHRS and CDR2 as YFSETQ. The CDR3 covers 15 residues.

CDR3 nucleotide sequence: TGTGCCCAGGAGCGTAGGCGGGGGGACACCGGGGAGCTGTTTTTT. Translated: CAQERRRGDTGELFF. V gene TRBV30 combines with J gene TRBJ2-2; 8 bases agree with TRBD2. Germline-derived CDR1 and CDR2 are GTSNPN and SVGIG (reference sequence). CDR3 length: 15 residues. V lost 8 bases, J lost 3 bases, and 11 bases stayed unmatched.

The chain couples TRBV5-5 to TRBJ2-7; D gene ambiguous. Germline CDR1 reads SGHKS; CDR2 reads YYEKEE (reference sequence). The CDR3 runs 14 residues. V was clipped by 0 bases and J by 0 bases, with 7 bases between them. The CDR3: CASSLDRSSYEQYF. Here the CDR3 DNA reads TGTGCCAGCAGCTTGGACAGAAGCTCCTACGAGCAGTACTTC.

The gene calls are TRBV7-9 and TRBJ2-7, with TRBD2 as a possible D gene (5 bases). CDR1 and CDR2 from the germline V gene are SEHNR and FQNEAQ (reference sequence). V lost 3 bases and J lost 3, with 18 bases in between. CDR3 length equals 16 residues. The CDR3 DNA follows: TGTGCCAGCAGCTTCGGCGGGCAGAACTTTTACTACGAGCAGTACTTC. This translates into CASSFGGQNFYYEQYF.

This sequence joins TRBV30 and TRBJ2-7; 10 nucleotides align to TRBD1. Germline CDR1 reads GTSNPN; CDR2 reads SVGIG (reference sequence). The CDR3 loop spans 13 amino acids. V gave up 1 base and J gave up 5 bases; unmatched junction bases: 2. In nucleotides, the CDR3 is TGTGCCTGGAGTGGGACAGGGGGAGACGAGCAGTACTTC. Its translation: CAWSGTGGDEQYF.

In DNA, the CDR3 is TGTGCCAGCAGCGTATCTGGGGGCGGTGATGGGGCCAACGTCCTGACTTTC. Amino acids: CASSVSGGGDGANVLTF. This chain joins TRBV9 and TRBJ2-6, with D possibly matching TRBD1 (6 bases). The CDR3 runs to 17 residues. Germline CDR1 reads SGDLS; CDR2 reads YYNGEE. Between the trimmed V and J ends, which lost 1 base and 3 bases, there was a span of 14 bases.

The chain has TRBV19 and TRBJ1-1; D gene uncertain. The CDR3 totals 13 residues. Germline CDR1 is LNHDA and CDR2 is SQIVND (reference sequence). The V and J ends lost 6 bases and 1 base respectively, with 9 bases between them. The CDR3 coding sequence is TGTGCCAGTAGGGCACAGTGGAACACTGAAGCTTTCTTT. Protein: CASRAQWNTEAFF.

The V gene is TRBV3-1 (or the pseudogene TRBV3-2), the J gene TRBJ2-5, with D possibly being TRBD2 (6 bases). V gave up 4 bases and J gave up 1 base, with 16 bases separating them. Germline loops: CDR1 LGHDT, CDR2 YNNKEL (reference sequence). The CDR3 is made up of 16 amino acids. CDR3 DNA: TGTGCCAGCAGCCTCAACTTAGGGACTCCCCAAGAGACCCAGTACTTC. This sequence encodes CASSLNLGTPQETQYF.

This chain links TRBV2 with TRBJ1-1, with 8 bases identical to TRBD1. There are 15 residues in the CDR3. Germline CDR1 reads SNHLY; CDR2 reads FYNNEI. J was trimmed by 2 bases and V by 7 bases; bases with no gene match: 9. Here the CDR3 DNA reads TGTGCCAGCACCCTCAGGGGGCCTGGAAACACTGAAGCTTTCTTT. This gives the protein CASTLRGPGNTEAFF. Full variable domain (missing parts from reference TRBV2 and TRBJ1-1): EPEVTQTPSHQVTQMGQEVILRCVPISNHLYFYWYRQILGQKVEFLVSFYNNEISEKSEIFDDQFSVERPDGSNFTLKIRSTKLEDSAMYFCASTLRGPGNTEAFFGQGTRLTVV.

The J gene is TRBJ2-1, the V gene TRBV5-1; tentative D call: TRBD1 (5 bases). This CDR3 is built from 15 residues. V shed 2 bases and J shed 1 base, with 10 bases lying between them. CDR1 is SGHRS, CDR2 YFSETQ, per germline. The chain's CDR3 is CASSFIQGSYNEQFF. CDR3 DNA sequence: TGCGCCAGCAGCTTCATTCAGGGTTCCTACAATGAGCAGTTCTTC.

V is TRBV20-1 and J is TRBJ1-1; the match to TRBD1 covers 8 bases. The J segment lost 2 bases and the V segment lost 3 bases, leaving 5 bases of the junction unmatched. This CDR3 is built from 14 residues. Germline-derived CDR1 and CDR2 are DFQATT and SNEGSKA (reference sequence). The CDR3 region has the DNA TGCAGTGCTAGTCCGCAGGGGGCTAACACTGAAGCTTTCTTT. Its translation: CSASPQGANTEAFF.

The chain links TRBV2 to TRBJ2-7, with TRBD1 matching 7 bases. CDR1 and CDR2 (germline): SNHLY, FYNNEI. CDR3 size: 13 residues. Trimming removed 8 bases from V and 0 bases from J; junction bases left unmatched: 4. In DNA, the CDR3 is TGTGCCAGCGCTTGGGACAGCTCCTACGAGCAGTACTTC. Translated, it gives CASAWDSSYEQYF.